A single sample gave rise to the 32 T cell receptor beta chains below, sequenced in a study of healthy donors' naive CD4 and CD8 T cells. Each TCR library used around 540 ng of total RNA and a linear amplification protocol. TCRdb reanalysed the reads using MiXCR and keeps one entry per CDR3 protein. This table holds about 180,000 distinct CDR3 sequences, about 74% found once. Sequencing input: naive CD4+ and CD8+ T cells sorted from blood, pooled from several donors. The receptors here all came from a pool of human donors in good health; the sample pools cells from several healthy donors.

This clonotype occurred a few times. In DNA, the CDR3 is TGTGCCAGTAAACAGGGGCGCAGCACTGAAGCTTTCTTT. Amino acids: CASKQGRSTEAFF. The V and J genes are TRBV19 and TRBJ1-1; 7 bases align to TRBD1. There are 13 residues in the CDR3. The V and J ends lost 7 bases and 4 bases, in that order; junction bases with no gene match: 6. CDR1 LNHDA and CDR2 SQIVND come from the germline V gene (reference sequence). Supplemented by reference TRBV19 and TRBJ1-1, the full variable domain reads DGGITQSPKYLFRKEGQNVTLSCEQNLNHDAMYWYRQDPGQGLRLIYYSQIVNDFQKGDIAEGYSVSREKKESFPLTVTSAQKNPTAFYLCASKQGRSTEAFFGQGTRLTVV.

The rearrangement joins TRBV28 to TRBJ2-1; 9 bases map to TRBD2. V lost 5 bases to trimming and J lost 2 bases; unmatched junction nucleotides: 4. Germline V CDR1 and CDR2: MDHEN, SYDVKM. This CDR3 spans 15 amino acids. CDR3 region: CASSGGRAPYNEQFF. CDR3 coding DNA: TGTGCCAGCAGTGGCGGGAGGGCCCCCTACAATGAGCAGTTCTTC. Supplemented by reference TRBV28 and TRBJ2-1, the full variable domain reads DVKVTQSSRYLVKRTGEKVFLECVQDMDHENMFWYRQDPGLGLRLIYFSYDVKMKEKGDIPEGYSVSREKKERFSLILESASTNQTSMYLCASSGGRAPYNEQFFGPGTRLTVL.

V usage is TRBV29-1 and J usage is TRBJ2-1, with no clear D. Deletions cut 4 bases from V and 6 bases from J, with 4 bases between. This CDR3 comprises 10 residues. Per germline, CDR1 SQVTM and CDR2 ANQGSEA. The CDR3 nucleotides read TGCAGCGTTGGGTTCAATGAGCAGTTCTTC. It yields the protein CSVGFNEQFF.

The chain uses TRBV6-5 and TRBJ1-1; D gene uncertain. The V gene lost 6 bases and the J gene lost 0 bases, with 11 bases spanning the gap. The V gene's germline CDR1 is MNHEY and CDR2 SVGAGI. The CDR3 runs 14 residues. This CDR3 is CASSPEALNTEAFF. CDR3 DNA: TGTGCCAGCAGCCCCGAAGCGCTGAACACTGAAGCTTTCTTT.

The gene calls are TRBV19 and TRBJ1-3; D possibly corresponds to TRBD1 (5 bases). CDR1 and CDR2 from the germline V gene are LNHDA and SQIVND (reference sequence). V shed 8 bases and J shed 5 bases, with 22 bases lying between them. The CDR3 totals 16 residues. DNA of the CDR3: TGTGCCAGTTCCCCCCTTGGAGGGGATGCAAGAAACACCATATATTTT. Its translation is CASSPLGGDARNTIYF. The full variable domain, its missing parts supplied by reference TRBV19 and TRBJ1-3, is DGGITQSPKYLFRKEGQNVTLSCEQNLNHDAMYWYRQDPGQGLRLIYYSQIVNDFQKGDIAEGYSVSREKKESFPLTVTSAQKNPTAFYLCASSPLGGDARNTIYFGEGSWLTVV.

CDR3: CASSPTGRGSTEAFF. Written as DNA, the CDR3 is TGTGCCAGCAGTCCGACAGGCCGGGGGTCCACTGAAGCTTTCTTT. This rearrangement joins TRBV27 to TRBJ1-1, with a possible D match to TRBD1 (6 bases). Per germline, CDR1 MNHEY and CDR2 SMNVEV (reference sequence). V lost 5 bases, J lost 4 bases, and 17 bases lay in between. The length of the CDR3 is 15 residues.

V is TRBV6-5 and J is TRBJ1-2; D unclear. The CDR3 runs 15 residues. The germline CDR1 and CDR2 sequences are MNHEY and SVGAGI. Trimming cost V 7 bases and J 0 bases, with 15 bases left between them. CDR3 DNA sequence: TGTGCCAGCAACGACGGCCTAGGAGCTAACTATGGCTACACCTTC. Encoded protein: CASNDGLGANYGYTF.

This chain joins TRBV29-1 and TRBJ2-6, with D unclear. Germline V gene data show CDR1 as SQVTM and CDR2 as ANQGSEA. The V end was cut by 7 bases, the J end by 2 bases, with 9 bases between. The CDR3 covers 13 residues. The CDR3 reads CSARGAGANVLTF. In DNA, the CDR3 is TGCAGCGCTCGCGGAGCTGGGGCCAACGTCCTGACTTTC.

CDR3 in DNA: TGTGCCAGCAGCAACAACAGGGGTGGGGAGTATGGCTACACCTTC. It yields the protein CASSNNRGGEYGYTF. This chain links TRBV5-5 with TRBJ1-2; 7 nucleotides line up with TRBD1. The length of the CDR3 is 15 residues. CDR1 and CDR2 from the germline V gene are SGHKS and YYEKEE (reference sequence). V lost 4 bases to trimming and J lost 5 bases; unmatched junction nucleotides: 11.

The rearrangement joins TRBV11-2 to TRBJ2-3; D gene ambiguous. Trimming stripped 5 bases from V and 0 bases from J, with 21 bases between. CDR3 length: 18 amino acids. Germline assignment: CDR1 SGHAT and CDR2 FQNNGV. The CDR3 here is CASSPLGGEKSSTDTQYF. The CDR3 DNA sequence: TGTGCCAGCAGCCCCCTGGGCGGCGAAAAATCTAGCACAGATACGCAGTATTTT. Using reference TRBV11-2 and TRBJ2-3 for the parts outside the CDR3, the full variable domain is EAGVAQSPRYKIIEKRQSVAFWCNPISGHATLYWYQQILGQGPKLLIQFQNNGVVDDSQLPKDRFSAERLKGVDSTLKIQPAKLEDSAVYLCASSPLGGEKSSTDTQYFGPGTRLTVL.

The chain combines TRBV27 with TRBJ2-3; 8 bases agree with TRBD1. The CDR3 is 16 residues long. The V gene's germline CDR1 is MNHEY and CDR2 SMNVEV (reference sequence). With V trimmed by 6 bases and J by 4 bases, 12 bases remained unmatched. The CDR3 sequence is CASSPSRGRGPDTQYF. CDR3 sequence (DNA): TGTGCCAGCAGCCCTTCCAGGGGGCGCGGCCCAGATACGCAGTATTTT.

This rearrangement joins TRBV27 to TRBJ2-7; 9 bases fit TRBD1. From germline, CDR1 is MNHEY and CDR2 SMNVEV (reference sequence). This CDR3 region has 15 residues. V shed 4 bases, J shed 4 bases, and the junction held 8 bases outside the gene matches. The CDR3 DNA follows: TGTGCCAGCAGTTACCGGGACAGGGTTTGGTACGAGCAGTACTTC. This codes for CASSYRDRVWYEQYF.

CDR3 amino acids: CSAYPRGSPSYEQYF. In DNA form, the CDR3 reads TGCAGTGCTTACCCCCGAGGTTCGCCCTCCTACGAGCAGTACTTC. The rearrangement links TRBV20-1 to TRBJ2-7, with D unclear. Trimming took 5 bases from V and 0 from J, leaving 17 bases between them. Germline CDR1 is DFQATT and CDR2 is SNEGSKA (reference sequence). The CDR3 length is 15 residues.

The CDR3 coding sequence is TGTGCCAGCAGTCTCTTCAACACCCGGACGGTGGGCTTCCTCCACTTT. Its translation: CASSLFNTRTVGFLHF. The chain recombines TRBV6-5 with TRBJ1-6; D uncertain. The CDR3 runs to 16 residues. Looked up from germline, CDR1 is MNHEY and CDR2 is SVGAGI. V was trimmed by 5 bases and J by 15 bases, leaving 26 bases between them.

This clonotype was recorded a few times. V gene TRBV29-1 combines with J gene TRBJ2-5, with D tentatively TRBD2 (5 bases). The V gene lost 0 bases and the J gene lost 5 bases, with 7 bases spanning the gap. The germline V gene encodes CDR1 SQVTM and CDR2 ANQGSEA. The CDR3 is 12 amino acids. CDR3 loop: CSVEDSGETQYF. The DNA for the CDR3 is TGCAGCGTTGAAGATTCGGGGGAGACCCAGTACTTC.

The CDR3, as DNA: TGTGCCAGCAGCTTCGGGGTGACGGCAGATACGCAGTATTTT. This sequence encodes CASSFGVTADTQYF. V gene TRBV5-4 combines with J gene TRBJ2-3; tentatively, D is TRBD2 (5 bases). Between the trimmed V and J ends, which lost 2 bases and 4 bases, there was a span of 11 bases. Germline lookup yields CDR1 SGHNT and CDR2 YYREEE (reference sequence). The CDR3 is 14 residues long.

The chain uses TRBV29-1 and TRBJ2-7, with 8 bases that match TRBD1. Germline-derived CDR1 and CDR2 are SQVTM and ANQGSEA. This CDR3 comprises 11 residues. J gave up 6 bases and V 8 bases, and 6 bases lay outside the gene matches. The CDR3 loop is CSSGTGGEQYF. As DNA, the CDR3 is TGCAGCTCAGGGACAGGAGGCGAGCAGTACTTC.

The V call is TRBV6-5, the J call TRBJ1-5; D not resolved. CDR1 and CDR2 (germline): MNHEY, SVGAGI. The ends were cut back, 8 bases at V and 0 bases at J, with 11 bases in the middle. This CDR3 is 14 amino acids long. The CDR3 loop reads CASLGLGSNQPQHF. In DNA form, the CDR3 reads TGTGCCAGCCTCGGCCTGGGTAGCAATCAGCCCCAGCATTTT.

The rearrangement links TRBV30 to TRBJ2-1; D not certain. The CDR3 consists of 14 residues. From germline, CDR1 is GTSNPN and CDR2 SVGIG (reference sequence). V lost 2 bases to trimming and J lost 4 bases, with 12 bases between them. The CDR3 reads CAWSSPHSYNEQFF. In DNA form, the CDR3 reads TGTGCCTGGAGTTCGCCACACTCTTACAATGAGCAGTTCTTC.

V is TRBV29-1 and J is TRBJ2-3, with TRBD2 matching over 10 bases. Germline V gene sequence: CDR1 SQVTM, CDR2 ANQGSEA. The CDR3 extends over 14 amino acids. Trimming removed 6 bases from V and 1 base from J; junction bases left unmatched: 4. As DNA, the CDR3 is TGCAGCGTCCGTACTAGCGGGGGCACAGATACGCAGTATTTT. This gives the protein CSVRTSGGTDTQYF.

The rearrangement links TRBV19 to TRBJ2-2, with 9 bases matching TRBD2. CDR1 and CDR2 from the germline V gene are LNHDA and SQIVND (reference sequence). The CDR3 length is 15 residues. The V segment lost 7 bases and the J segment 5 bases; nucleotides outside the gene matches: 8. The CDR3 is CASTRTSDQTGELFF. CDR3 coding DNA: TGTGCCAGTACGAGGACTAGCGACCAAACCGGGGAGCTGTTTTTT. The full variable domain, in which reference TRBV19 and TRBJ2-2 provide the parts outside the CDR3, is DGGITQSPKYLFRKEGQNVTLSCEQNLNHDAMYWYRQDPGQGLRLIYYSQIVNDFQKGDIAEGYSVSREKKESFPLTVTSAQKNPTAFYLCASTRTSDQTGELFFGEGSRLTVL.

The genes are TRBV19 and TRBJ1-5; maybe TRBD1 (5 bases). The CDR3 contains 11 residues. V was shortened by 10 bases and J by 5 bases, with 9 bases between the two germline ends. Germline V gives CDR1 LNHDA, CDR2 SQIVND (reference sequence). Written as DNA, the CDR3 is TGTGCCACCGGGGACTATCAGCCCCAGCATTTT. Its protein is CATGDYQPQHF. Using reference TRBV19 and TRBJ1-5 for the parts outside the CDR3, the full variable domain is DGGITQSPKYLFRKEGQNVTLSCEQNLNHDAMYWYRQDPGQGLRLIYYSQIVNDFQKGDIAEGYSVSREKKESFPLTVTSAQKNPTAFYLCATGDYQPQHFGDGTRLSIL.

The CDR3 here is CASSSGGLGTEAFF. CDR3 sequence (DNA): TGTGCCAGCAGTTCGGGAGGGTTAGGCACTGAAGCTTTCTTT. This sequence joins TRBV6-6 and TRBJ1-1; no firm D call. CDR1 is MNHNY, CDR2 SVGAGI, per germline (reference sequence). CDR3 length equals 14 residues. Trimming stripped 4 bases from V and 4 bases from J, with 13 bases between.

The CDR3 bases are TGCGCCAGCAGAATTTCTGGGGGAGGGGTTAATACTGAAGCTTTCTTT. Translation gives CASRISGGGVNTEAFF. The chain has TRBV4-1 and TRBJ1-1; the D gene is possibly TRBD1 (5 bases). V was trimmed by 6 bases and J by 5 bases, leaving 22 bases between them. The CDR3 spans 16 residues. Per germline, CDR1 MGHRA and CDR2 YSYEKL.

About this clonotype: At one end the junction does not follow the germline gene, possibly because of a read error. V gene TRBV29-1 combines with J gene TRBJ1-1; possibly TRBD1 for D (5 bases). The germline gives CDR1 SQVTM, CDR2 ANQGSEA. The CDR3 covers 14 residues. The CDR3, as DNA: TGCAGGGTTGAGGTGGGGACCCGAAACACTGAAGCTTTCTTT. Protein sequence: CRVEVGTRNTEAFF. The full variable domain, with the rest looked up from reference TRBV29-1 and TRBJ1-1, is SAVISQKPSRDICQRGTSLTIQCQVDSQVTMMFWYRQQPGQSLTLIATANQGSEATYESGFVIDKFPISRPNLTFSTLTVSNMSPEDSSIYLCRVEVGTRNTEAFFGQGTRLTVV.

This chain connects TRBV28 to TRBJ1-2, with TRBD1 matching over 9 bases. V was clipped by 7 bases and J by 4 bases; unmatched bases: 13. The CDR3 covers 16 residues. Germline V gene sequence: CDR1 MDHEN, CDR2 SYDVKM. CDR3 protein: CASNLGTGPLVYGYTF. The CDR3 region has the DNA TGTGCCAGCAACCTCGGGACAGGGCCTCTTGTCTATGGCTACACCTTC.

This clonotype was counted between two and nine times. The CDR3 nucleotides read TGTGCCAGCAGTTACTCTATAAGGGACCCCTACGAGCAGTACTTC. This encodes CASSYSIRDPYEQYF. This chain connects TRBV6-5 to TRBJ2-7, with D perhaps given as TRBD1 or TRBD2 (5 bases each). Trimming took off 0 bases at V and 2 bases at J, with 11 bases between the two ends. Germline CDR1 is MNHEY and CDR2 is SVGAGI. The CDR3 covers 15 residues.

The chain is built from TRBV29-1 and TRBJ2-5; D is perhaps TRBD1 (6 bases). Per germline, CDR1 SQVTM and CDR2 ANQGSEA. This CDR3 has 12 amino acids. Trimming pared 6 bases from V and 6 bases from J, leaving 14 bases between. The CDR3 sequence: CSVAHRDQTQYF. CDR3 sequence (DNA): TGCAGCGTCGCCCACAGGGATCAGACCCAGTACTTC. Combining the CDR3 with reference TRBV29-1 and TRBJ2-5 gives the whole variable domain SAVISQKPSRDICQRGTSLTIQCQVDSQVTMMFWYRQQPGQSLTLIATANQGSEATYESGFVIDKFPISRPNLTFSTLTVSNMSPEDSSIYLCSVAHRDQTQYFGPGTRLLVL.

The chain uses TRBV13 and TRBJ2-7, with D tentatively TRBD2 (5 bases). With 1 base removed from V and 7 bases from J, the gap between germline ends came to 23 bases. The CDR3 sequence is 17 residues long. Germline V CDR1 and CDR2: PRHDT, FYEKMQ (reference sequence). The CDR3 is CASSLVSKFGMLDEQYF. The DNA for the CDR3 is TGTGCCAGCAGCTTAGTTTCTAAGTTCGGGATGTTGGATGAGCAGTACTTC.

V and J are TRBV5-5 and TRBJ2-7, with 7 bases matching TRBD2. There are 15 residues in the CDR3. Trimming cost V 3 bases and J 5 bases; bases outside gene matches: 11. The germline V gene encodes CDR1 SGHKS and CDR2 YYEKEE (reference sequence). Written as DNA, the CDR3 is TGTGCCAGCAGCTCAGGACTGGCGGGAGCCCACGAGCAGTACTTC. Translation gives CASSSGLAGAHEQYF. Full variable domain (remainder filled in from reference TRBV5-5 and TRBJ2-7): DAGVTQSPTHLIKTRGQQVTLRCSPISGHKSVSWYQQVLGQGPQFIFQYYEKEERGRGNFPDRFSARQFPNYSSELNVNALLLGDSALYLCASSSGLAGAHEQYFGPGTRLTVT.

This clonotype was counted a few times. The V and J genes are TRBV30 and TRBJ2-1; D not resolved. Trimming took 4 bases from V and 4 from J, leaving 8 bases between them. Germline V CDR1 and CDR2: GTSNPN, SVGIG (reference sequence). The CDR3 loop spans 12 amino acids. The CDR3 DNA reads as TGTGCCTGGAAGGGTGGTTACAATGAGCAGTTCTTC. This codes for CAWKGGYNEQFF.

The chain couples TRBV19 to TRBJ1-5, with D unclear. Trimming removed 2 bases from V and 3 bases from J, with 11 bases in between. CDR1 is LNHDA and CDR2 is SQIVND in the germline V gene (reference sequence). The length of the CDR3 is 15 residues. This CDR3 is CASSISRASNQPQHF. The CDR3 DNA reads TGTGCCAGTAGTATATCAAGGGCGTCCAATCAGCCCCAGCATTTT.